A selection of T cell receptor beta chains follows, all from one sample in a study of CD8+CD57+ T cells in acquired aplastic anemia. TCRdb passed the reads through MiXCR, listing each CDR3 protein once. The sample includes tens of thousands of distinct CDR3 sequences, 63% seen only once; the top ten take roughly three fifths. What was sequenced was sorted CD4+, CD8+, or CD8+CD57+ T cells (not recorded which) from PBMCs. The receptors were gathered from a human donor with aplastic anemia. CDR3s include the opening cysteine and the closing phenylalanine or tryptophan. The order of the fields is D gene, J gene, clone size, V gene, CDR3 protein, CDR3 DNA. D genes are given only for firm matches. Size is omitted from some rows. Given values are once, few, many or a class for expanded clones.

>.|TRBJ2-5|.|TRBV7-7
CASSHSRETQYF
TGTGCCAGCAGCCACTCTCGAGAGACCCAGTACTTC
>.|TRBJ1-1|.|TRBV6-1
CASSLGTMNTEAFF
TGTGCCAGCAGTCTCGGGACAATGAACACTGAAGCTTTCTTT
>TRBD1|TRBJ1-6|once|TRBV19
CASSTQTGNSPLHF
TGTGCCAGTAGTACCCAGACAGGGAATTCACCCCTCCACTTT
>.|TRBJ2-7|.|TRBV19
CASSNQVSSYEQYF
TGTGCCAGTAGTAATCAGGTCAGCTCCTACGAGCAGTACTTC
>TRBD2|TRBJ2-7|many|TRBV6-1
CASKHLAGETYEQYF
TGTGCCAGCAAGCACCTAGCGGGGGAGACCTACGAGCAGTACTTC
>.|TRBJ1-5|.|TRBV20-1
CSAQGQSAGPQHF
TGCAGTGCGCAGGGACAATCGGCTGGCCCCCAGCATTTT
>.|TRBJ2-7|.|TRBV19
CASSISQGGEEQYF
TGTGCCAGTAGTATCTCTCAGGGGGGGGAAGAGCAGTACTTC
>TRBD1|TRBJ2-7|many|TRBV7-3
CASSLTRQGASYEQYF
TGTGCCAGCAGCTTAACTCGACAGGGGGCTTCATACGAGCAGTACTTC
>TRBD2|TRBJ2-6|.|TRBV20-1
CSARGDSGGANVLTF
TGCAGTGCTAGAGGGGATAGCGGGGGGGCCAACGTCCTGACTTTC
>TRBD1|TRBJ2-3|.|TRBV19
CASSTDRRGTDTQYF
TGTGCCAGTAGCACGGACAGGCGGGGCACAGATACGCAGTATTTT
>.|TRBJ1-1|.|TRBV9
CASGSGAGNTEAFF
TGTGCCAGCGGCTCAGGGGCGGGGAACACTGAAGCTTTCTTT
>.|TRBJ2-3|many|TRBV7-9
CASSLVGGLAGFVDTQYF
TGTGCCAGCAGCTTAGTCGGTGGGTTAGCCGGGTTTGTCGATACGCAGTATTTT
>.|TRBJ1-1|.|TRBV19
CASRLAGTVKAFF
TGTGCCAGTAGACTAGCCGGGACGGTAAAAGCTTTCTTT
>.|TRBJ2-3|few|TRBV19
CASSYTFTDTQYF
TGTGCCAGTAGTTACACCTTCACAGATACGCAGTATTTT
>TRBD1|TRBJ2-1|.|TRBV2
CASRPTGPYNEQFF
TGTGCCAGCAGACCGACAGGGCCCTACAATGAGCAGTTCTTC
>.|TRBJ1-1|.|TRBV2
CASKDSEAFF
TGTGCCAGCAAGGATTCTGAAGCTTTCTTT
>TRBD1|TRBJ1-6|.|TRBV5-1
CASSSQGARTLHF
TGCGCCAGCAGCTCCCAGGGGGCCCGCACCCTCCACTTT
>.|TRBJ1-6|.|TRBV2
CASSTPQLCSYNSPLHF
TGTGCCAGCAGTACTCCCCAGCTGTGCTCCTATAATTCACCCCTCCACTTT
>.|TRBJ2-3|.|TRBV2
CASSVTGGADTQYF
TGTGCCAGCAGTGTGACTGGAGGGGCAGATACGCAGTATTTT
>.|TRBJ2-2|many|TRBV5-1
CASSPNTGELFF
TGCGCCAGCAGCCCGAACACCGGGGAGCTGTTTTTT
>.|TRBJ2-3|.|TRBV29-1
CSVEGGTASTDTQYF
TGCAGCGTTGAAGGCGGGACCGCTAGCACAGATACGCAGTATTTT
>.|TRBJ2-1|many|TRBV4-1
CASSGKNEQFF
TGCGCCAGCAGCGGGAAGAATGAGCAGTTCTTC
>.|TRBJ1-2|.|TRBV10-3
CAISGAGQGNGYTF
TGTGCCATCAGTGGGGCAGGGCAAGGCAATGGCTACACCTTC
>TRBD1|TRBJ1-2|.|TRBV2
CASSPTRTGQGYTF
TGTGCCAGCAGTCCCACGCGGACAGGGCAAGGCTACACCTTC
>.|TRBJ2-7|.|TRBV7-8
CASSFSDNYYEQYF
TGTGCCAGCAGCTTCTCGGATAATTACTACGAGCAGTACTTC
>.|TRBJ2-2|once|TRBV7-9
CASSLARNTGELFF
TGTGCCAGCAGCTTAGCGCGAAATACCGGGGAGCTGTTTTTT
>.|TRBJ2-7|.|TRBV2
CAGAVGLTWYEQYF
TGTGCCGGAGCAGTAGGCCTGACTTGGTACGAGCAGTACTTC
>.|TRBJ2-7|.|TRBV6-5
CASSHGNRAYEQYF
TGTGCCAGCAGTCACGGGAACAGGGCGTACGAGCAGTACTTC
>.|TRBJ2-3|.|TRBV20-1
CSAYRATGDTQYF
TGCAGTGCTTACCGGGCTACGGGAGATACGCAGTATTTT
>.|TRBJ1-1|.|TRBV15
CTIKQGVNTEAFF
TGTACCATAAAACAGGGCGTGAACACTGAAGCTTTCTTT
>TRBD2|TRBJ2-1|.|TRBV6-1
CASSESSGGPNEQFF
TGTGCCAGCAGTGAATCTAGCGGGGGACCCAATGAGCAGTTCTTC
>.|TRBJ2-7|once|TRBV6-2/TRBV6-3
CASSYSGQSYEQYF
TGTGCCAGCAGTTACTCAGGCCAGTCCTACGAGCAGTACTTC
>.|TRBJ1-1|.|TRBV10-3
CAISGRGGRGTEAFF
TGTGCCATCAGTGGTAGGGGAGGGAGGGGGACTGAAGCTTTCTTT
>.|TRBJ2-2|many|TRBV20-1
CSARGPRGIGELFF
TGCAGTGCTAGAGGGCCCCGTGGGATCGGGGAGCTGTTTTTT
>.|TRBJ2-7|.|TRBV10-3
CAIGAGHYEQYF
TGTGCCATCGGGGCGGGACACTACGAGCAGTACTTC
>TRBD2|TRBJ2-7|.|TRBV25-1
CASSGAGSLDEQYF
TGTGCCAGCAGTGGAGCGGGGAGTCTCGACGAGCAGTACTTC
>.|TRBJ2-1|.|TRBV29-1
CSVDWAYNEQFF
TGCAGCGTTGACTGGGCCTACAATGAGCAGTTCTTC
>.|TRBJ1-4|.|TRBV5-1
CASSLTGGDEKLFF
TGCGCCAGCAGCTTGACGGGGGGCGATGAAAAACTGTTTTTT
>TRBD2|TRBJ2-3|.|TRBV20-1
CSARALGTSGRTDTQYF
TGCAGTGCTAGAGCGCTCGGGACTAGCGGGAGAACAGATACGCAGTATTTT
>.|TRBJ1-2|.|TRBV20-1
CSAGDGYTF
TGCAGTGCGGGGGATGGCTACACCTTC
>.|TRBJ2-5|.|TRBV29-1
CSGVVQETQYF
TGCAGCGGGGTGGTCCAAGAGACCCAGTACTTC
>.|TRBJ2-7|.|TRBV15
CATRGDSYEQYF
TGTGCCACCAGGGGAGACTCCTACGAGCAGTACTTC
>.|TRBJ1-1|.|TRBV20-1
CSARGTGNTEAFF
TGCAGTGCTAGGGGAACAGGTAACACTGAAGCTTTCTTT
>TRBD1|TRBJ1-2|.|TRBV10-1
CASRSGTGPANYGYTF
TGCGCCAGCAGGTCCGGGACAGGGCCCGCTAACTATGGCTACACCTTC
>.|TRBJ1-4|many|TRBV11-2
CASSHGRENEKLFF
TGTGCCAGCAGCCACGGACGGGAAAATGAAAAACTGTTTTTT
>.|TRBJ1-2|medium-sized|TRBV10-3
CAISDSDNYYGYTF
TGTGCCATCAGTGACTCAGATAATTACTATGGCTACACCTTC
>.|TRBJ2-5|many|TRBV15
CATSRDSGGAQQETQYF
TGTGCCACCAGCAGAGATAGTGGGGGGGCCCAGCAAGAGACCCAGTACTTC
>.|TRBJ2-5|.|TRBV2
CASSEGTQYF
TGTGCCAGCAGTGAAGGGACCCAGTACTTC
>.|TRBJ1-6|.|TRBV19
CASIGRTNSPLHF
TGTGCCAGTATAGGACGGACAAATTCACCCCTCCACTTT
>.|TRBJ1-5|many|TRBV2
CASSEGVSGNQPQHF
TGTGCCAGCAGTGAAGGGGTTTCGGGCAATCAGCCCCAGCATTTT
>TRBD1|TRBJ1-5|.|TRBV19
CASSTEGGQPQHF
TGTGCCAGTAGTACCGAAGGGGGCCAGCCCCAGCATTTT
>TRBD1|TRBJ2-7|.|TRBV6-5
CASSYSSTGVPYEQYF
TGTGCCAGCAGTTACTCTTCGACAGGGGTCCCCTACGAGCAGTACTTC
>.|TRBJ2-7|.|TRBV29-1
CSVVGDGVSYEQYF
TGCAGCGTTGTTGGGGACGGAGTCTCCTACGAGCAGTACTTC